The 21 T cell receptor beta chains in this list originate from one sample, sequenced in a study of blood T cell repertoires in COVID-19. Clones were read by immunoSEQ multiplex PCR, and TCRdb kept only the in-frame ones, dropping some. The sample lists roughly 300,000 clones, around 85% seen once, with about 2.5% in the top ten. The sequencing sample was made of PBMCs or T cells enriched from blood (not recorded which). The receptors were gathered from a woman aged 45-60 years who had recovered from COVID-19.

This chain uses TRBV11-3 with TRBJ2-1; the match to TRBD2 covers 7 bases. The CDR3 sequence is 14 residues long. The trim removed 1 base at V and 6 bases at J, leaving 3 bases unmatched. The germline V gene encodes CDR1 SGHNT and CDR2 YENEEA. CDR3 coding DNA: TGTGCCAGCAGCTTAGCGGGACTAACCAATGAGCAGTTCTTC. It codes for CASSLAGLTNEQFF.

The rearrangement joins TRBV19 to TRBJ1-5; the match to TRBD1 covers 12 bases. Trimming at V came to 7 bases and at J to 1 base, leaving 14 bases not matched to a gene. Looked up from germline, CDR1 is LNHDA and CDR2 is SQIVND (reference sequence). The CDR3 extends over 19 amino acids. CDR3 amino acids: CASTPTGTGGLLSNQPQHF. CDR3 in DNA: TGTGCCAGTACCCCTACCGGGACAGGGGGCTTGTTGAGCAATCAGCCCCAGCATTTT. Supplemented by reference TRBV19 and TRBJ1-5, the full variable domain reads DGGITQSPKYLFRKEGQNVTLSCEQNLNHDAMYWYRQDPGQGLRLIYYSQIVNDFQKGDIAEGYSVSREKKESFPLTVTSAQKNPTAFYLCASTPTGTGGLLSNQPQHFGDGTRLSIL.

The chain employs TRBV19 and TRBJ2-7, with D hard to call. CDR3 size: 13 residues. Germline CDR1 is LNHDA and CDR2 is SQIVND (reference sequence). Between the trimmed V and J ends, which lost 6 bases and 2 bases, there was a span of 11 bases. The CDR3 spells CASRAETTYEQYF. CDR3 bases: TGTGCCAGTAGGGCGGAAACAACCTACGAGCAGTACTTC.

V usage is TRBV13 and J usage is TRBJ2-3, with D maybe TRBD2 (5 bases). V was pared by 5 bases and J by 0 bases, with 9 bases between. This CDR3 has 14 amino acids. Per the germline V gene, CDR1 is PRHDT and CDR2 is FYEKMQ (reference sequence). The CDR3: CASSHRTSTDTQYF. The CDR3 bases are TGTGCCAGCAGCCATAGGACTAGCACAGATACGCAGTATTTT.

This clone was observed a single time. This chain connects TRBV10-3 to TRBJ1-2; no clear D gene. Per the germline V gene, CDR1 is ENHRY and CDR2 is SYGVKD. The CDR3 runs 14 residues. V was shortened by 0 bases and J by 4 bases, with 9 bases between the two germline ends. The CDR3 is CAISESAVIYGYTF. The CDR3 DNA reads TGTGCCATCAGTGAGTCCGCGGTGATCTATGGCTACACCTTC.

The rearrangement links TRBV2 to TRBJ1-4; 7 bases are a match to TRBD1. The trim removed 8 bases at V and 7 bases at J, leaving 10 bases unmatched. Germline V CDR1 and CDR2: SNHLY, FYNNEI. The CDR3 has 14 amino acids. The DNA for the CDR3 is TGTGCCAGCCTGCCAGACAGGGCAGGTGAAAAACTGTTTTTT. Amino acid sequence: CASLPDRAGEKLFF.

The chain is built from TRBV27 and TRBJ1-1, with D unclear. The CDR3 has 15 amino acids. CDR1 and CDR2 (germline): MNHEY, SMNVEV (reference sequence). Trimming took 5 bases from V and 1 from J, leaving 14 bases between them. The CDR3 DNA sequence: TGTGCCAGCAGTCGGAGGACGGCTGAGAACACTGAAGCTTTCTTT. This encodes CASSRRTAENTEAFF.

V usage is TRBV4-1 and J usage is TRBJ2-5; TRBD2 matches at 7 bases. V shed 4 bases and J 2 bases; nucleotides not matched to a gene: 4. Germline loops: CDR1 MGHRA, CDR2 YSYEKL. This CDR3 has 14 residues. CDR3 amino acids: CASSPKRGQETQYF. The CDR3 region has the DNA TGCGCCAGCAGCCCAAAGCGGGGACAAGAGACCCAGTACTTC.

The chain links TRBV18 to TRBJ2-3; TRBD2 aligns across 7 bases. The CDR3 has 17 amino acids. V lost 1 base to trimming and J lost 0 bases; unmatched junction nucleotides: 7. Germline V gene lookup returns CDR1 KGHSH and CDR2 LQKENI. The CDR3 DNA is TGTGCCAGCTCACCACAGAAAGCGGGGATGAGCACAGATACGCAGTATTTT. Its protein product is CASSPQKAGMSTDTQYF. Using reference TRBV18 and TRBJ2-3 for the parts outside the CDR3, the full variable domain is NAGVMQNPRHLVRRRGQEARLRCSPMKGHSHVYWYRQLPEEGLKFMVYLQKENIIDESGMPKERFSAEFPKEGPSILRIQQVVRGDSAAYFCASSPQKAGMSTDTQYFGPGTRLTVL.

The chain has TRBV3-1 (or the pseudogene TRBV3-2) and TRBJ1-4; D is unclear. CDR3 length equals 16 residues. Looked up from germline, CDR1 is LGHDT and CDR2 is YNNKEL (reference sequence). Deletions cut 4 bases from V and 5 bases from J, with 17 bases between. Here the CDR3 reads CASSPVIRSMNEKLFF. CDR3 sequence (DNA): TGTGCCAGCAGCCCGGTGATCAGGTCTATGAATGAAAAACTGTTTTTT.

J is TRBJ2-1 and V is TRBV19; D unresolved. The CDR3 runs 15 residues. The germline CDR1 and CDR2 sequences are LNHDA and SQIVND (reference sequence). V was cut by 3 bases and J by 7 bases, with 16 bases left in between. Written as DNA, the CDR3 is TGTGCCAGTAGTATCGGTGCGGAGCAGTCAAATGAGCAGTTCTTC. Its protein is CASSIGAEQSNEQFF.

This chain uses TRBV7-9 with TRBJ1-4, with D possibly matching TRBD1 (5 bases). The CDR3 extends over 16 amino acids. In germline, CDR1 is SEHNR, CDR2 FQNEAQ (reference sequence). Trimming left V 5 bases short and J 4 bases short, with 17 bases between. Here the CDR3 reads CASSLPLGGLNEKLFF. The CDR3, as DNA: TGTGCCAGCAGCCTCCCATTGGGGGGACTTAATGAAAAACTGTTTTTT.

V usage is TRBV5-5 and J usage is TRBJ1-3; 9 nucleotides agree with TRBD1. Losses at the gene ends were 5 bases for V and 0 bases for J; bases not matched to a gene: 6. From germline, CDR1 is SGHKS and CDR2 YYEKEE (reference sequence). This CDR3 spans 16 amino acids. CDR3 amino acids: CASRRQGVNSGNTIYF. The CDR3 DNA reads TGTGCCAGCAGACGACAGGGGGTAAACTCTGGAAACACCATATATTTT.

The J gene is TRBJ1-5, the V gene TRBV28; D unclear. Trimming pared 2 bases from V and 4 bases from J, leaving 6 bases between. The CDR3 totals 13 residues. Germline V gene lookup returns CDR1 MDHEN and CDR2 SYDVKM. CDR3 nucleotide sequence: TGTGCCAGCAGTTTAGACACTAATCAGCCCCAGCATTTT. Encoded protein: CASSLDTNQPQHF.

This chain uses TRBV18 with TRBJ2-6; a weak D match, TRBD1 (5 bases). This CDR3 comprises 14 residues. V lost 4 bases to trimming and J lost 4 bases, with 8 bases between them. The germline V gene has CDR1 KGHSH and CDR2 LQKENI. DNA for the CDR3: TGTGCCAGCTCACGGGGCATAGGGGCCAACGTCCTGACTTTC. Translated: CASSRGIGANVLTF.

This chain's CDR3 is CASSQGTSYVTDTQYF. As DNA, the CDR3 is TGTGCCAGCAGCCAAGGGACATCCTATGTCACAGATACGCAGTATTTT. The chain couples TRBV7-9 to TRBJ2-3; D may be TRBD1 (6 bases). The CDR3 contains 16 residues. With 5 bases removed from V and 2 bases from J, the gap between germline ends came to 17 bases. CDR1 SEHNR and CDR2 FQNEAQ come from the germline V gene (reference sequence).

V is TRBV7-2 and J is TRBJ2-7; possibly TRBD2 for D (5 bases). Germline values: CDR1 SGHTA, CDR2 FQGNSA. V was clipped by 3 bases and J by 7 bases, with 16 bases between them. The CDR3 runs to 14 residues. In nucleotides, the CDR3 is TGTGCCAGCAGCTTTGGAGTGGCGGGTGAGGAGCAGTACTTC. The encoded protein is CASSFGVAGEEQYF.

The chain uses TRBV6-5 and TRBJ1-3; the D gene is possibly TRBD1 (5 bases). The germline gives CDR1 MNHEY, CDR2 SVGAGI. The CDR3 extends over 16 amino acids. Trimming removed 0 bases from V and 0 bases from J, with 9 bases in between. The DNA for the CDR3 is TGTGCCAGCAGTTACTCAGGGGTTTACTCTGGAAACACCATATATTTT. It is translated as CASSYSGVYSGNTIYF.

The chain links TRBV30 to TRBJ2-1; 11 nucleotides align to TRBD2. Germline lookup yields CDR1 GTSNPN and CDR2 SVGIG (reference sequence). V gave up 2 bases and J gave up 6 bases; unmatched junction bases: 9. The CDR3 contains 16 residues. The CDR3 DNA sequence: TGTGCCTGGAGTCGTAGTCTAGCGGGGGGACCCAATGAGCAGTTCTTC. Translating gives CAWSRSLAGGPNEQFF.

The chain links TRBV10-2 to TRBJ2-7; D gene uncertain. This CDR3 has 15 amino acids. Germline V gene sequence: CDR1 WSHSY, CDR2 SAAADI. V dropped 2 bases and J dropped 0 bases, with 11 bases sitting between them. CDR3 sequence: CASSERQWSSYEQYF. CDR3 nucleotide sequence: TGCGCCAGCAGTGAGCGTCAGTGGAGCTCCTACGAGCAGTACTTC.

CDR3 region: CASSETSGRHYEQYF. CDR3 nucleotides: TGTGCCAGCAGCGAGACTAGCGGGAGACATTACGAGCAGTACTTC. The chain couples TRBV9 to TRBJ2-7; 12 bases are shared with TRBD2. Losses at the gene ends were 3 bases for V and 4 bases for J; bases not matched to a gene: 5. The germline V gene encodes CDR1 SGDLS and CDR2 YYNGEE. This CDR3 spans 15 amino acids.